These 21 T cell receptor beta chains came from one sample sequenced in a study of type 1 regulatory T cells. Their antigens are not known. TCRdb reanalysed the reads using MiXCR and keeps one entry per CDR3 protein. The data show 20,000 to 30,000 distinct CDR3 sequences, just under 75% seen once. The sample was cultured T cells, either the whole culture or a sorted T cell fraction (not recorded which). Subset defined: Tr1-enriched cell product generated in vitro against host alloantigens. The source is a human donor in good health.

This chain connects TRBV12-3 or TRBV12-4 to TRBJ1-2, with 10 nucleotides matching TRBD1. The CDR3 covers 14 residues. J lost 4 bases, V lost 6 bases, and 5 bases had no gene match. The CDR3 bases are TGTGCCAGCAGAAGACAGGGGGCGGCCTATGGCTACACCTTC. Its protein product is CASRRQGAAYGYTF.

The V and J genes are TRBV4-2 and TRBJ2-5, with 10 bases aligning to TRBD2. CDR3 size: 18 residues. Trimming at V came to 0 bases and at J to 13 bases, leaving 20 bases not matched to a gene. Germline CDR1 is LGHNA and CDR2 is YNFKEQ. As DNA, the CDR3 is TGTGCCAGCAGCCAAGATAACCCCCTACTAGCGGGGCCGGCCGGAGGGTACTTC. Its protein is CASSQDNPLLAGPAGGYF.

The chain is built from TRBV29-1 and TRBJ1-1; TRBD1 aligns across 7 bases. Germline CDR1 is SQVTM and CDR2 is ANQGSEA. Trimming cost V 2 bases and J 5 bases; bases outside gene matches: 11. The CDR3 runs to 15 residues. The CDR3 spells CSVELGSGGWTEAFF. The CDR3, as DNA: TGCAGCGTTGAATTGGGATCAGGGGGTTGGACTGAAGCTTTCTTT.

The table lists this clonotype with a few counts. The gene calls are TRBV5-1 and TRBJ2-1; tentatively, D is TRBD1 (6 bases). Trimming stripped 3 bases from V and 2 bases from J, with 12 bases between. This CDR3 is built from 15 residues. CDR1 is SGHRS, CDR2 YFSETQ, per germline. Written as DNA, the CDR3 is TGCGCCAGCAGCTCCGAGACAGGAACCTACAATGAGCAGTTCTTC. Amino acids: CASSSETGTYNEQFF.

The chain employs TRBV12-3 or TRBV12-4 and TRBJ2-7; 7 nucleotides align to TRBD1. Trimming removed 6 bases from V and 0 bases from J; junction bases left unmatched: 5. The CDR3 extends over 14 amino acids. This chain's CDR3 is CASSYRGPSYEQYF. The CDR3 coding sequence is TGTGCCAGCAGCTACAGGGGCCCCTCCTACGAGCAGTACTTC.

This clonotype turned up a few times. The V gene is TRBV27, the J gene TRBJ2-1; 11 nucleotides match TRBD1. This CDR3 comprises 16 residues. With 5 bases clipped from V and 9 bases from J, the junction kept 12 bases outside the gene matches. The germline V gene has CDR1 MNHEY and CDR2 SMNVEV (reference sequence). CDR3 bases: TGTGCCAGCAGTCTTTCCGGGACAGGGGGAAGGGGTGAGCAGTTCTTC. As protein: CASSLSGTGGRGEQFF.

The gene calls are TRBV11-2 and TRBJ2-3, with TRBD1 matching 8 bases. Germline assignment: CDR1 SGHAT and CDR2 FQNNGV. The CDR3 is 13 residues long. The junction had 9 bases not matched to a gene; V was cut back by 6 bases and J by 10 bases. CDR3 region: CASSRDRSPSQYF. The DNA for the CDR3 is TGTGCCAGCAGTCGGGACAGGTCTCCCTCGCAGTATTTT.

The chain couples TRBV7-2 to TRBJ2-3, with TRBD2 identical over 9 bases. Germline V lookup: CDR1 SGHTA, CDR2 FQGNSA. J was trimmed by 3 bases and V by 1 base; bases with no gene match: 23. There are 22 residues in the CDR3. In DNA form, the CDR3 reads TGTGCCAGCAGCTTAGGGCGCGGAGCGGGGGGCCCGTTGGGGAGGAGAACAGATACGCAGTATTTT. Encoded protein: CASSLGRGAGGPLGRRTDTQYF.

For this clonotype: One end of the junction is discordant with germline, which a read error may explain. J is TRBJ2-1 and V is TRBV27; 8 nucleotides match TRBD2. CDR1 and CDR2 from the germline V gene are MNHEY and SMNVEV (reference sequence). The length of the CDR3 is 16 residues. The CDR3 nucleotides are TGTGCCAGCAGTTTGGAGCGGGGGAGGTCCTACAATGAGCAGGTCTTC. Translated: CASSLERGRSYNEQVF.

The CDR3 here is CASSLGDHQETQYF. CDR3 sequence (DNA): TGTGCCAGCAGCTTAGGGGACCACCAAGAGACCCAGTACTTC. This chain links TRBV7-7 with TRBJ2-5; D assignment may be TRBD1 or TRBD2 (5 bases each). Trimming cost V 1 base and J 0 bases, with 6 bases left between them. The CDR3 length is 14 residues. Per the germline V gene, CDR1 is SSHAT and CDR2 is FNYEAQ (reference sequence).

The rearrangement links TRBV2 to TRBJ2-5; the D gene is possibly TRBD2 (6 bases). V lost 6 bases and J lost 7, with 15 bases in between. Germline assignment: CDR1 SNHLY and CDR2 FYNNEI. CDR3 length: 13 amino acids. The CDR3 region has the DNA TGTGCCAGCAGACCGAGACTAGTTGGGACCCAGTACTTC. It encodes CASRPRLVGTQYF.

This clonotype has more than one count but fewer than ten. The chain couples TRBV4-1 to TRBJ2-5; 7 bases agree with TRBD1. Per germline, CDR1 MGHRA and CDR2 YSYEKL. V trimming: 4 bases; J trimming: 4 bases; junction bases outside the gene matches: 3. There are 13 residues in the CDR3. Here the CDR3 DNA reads TGCGCCAGCAGCCCCCGGGACAGAGAGACCCAGTACTTC. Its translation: CASSPRDRETQYF.

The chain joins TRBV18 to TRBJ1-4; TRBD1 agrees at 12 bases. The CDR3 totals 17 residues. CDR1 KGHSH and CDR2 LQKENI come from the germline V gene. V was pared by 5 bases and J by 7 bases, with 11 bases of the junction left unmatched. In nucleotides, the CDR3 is TGTGCCAGCTCAGCCTCCGGGACAGGGGGCGCCGCTGAAAAACTGTTTTTT. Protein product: CASSASGTGGAAEKLFF. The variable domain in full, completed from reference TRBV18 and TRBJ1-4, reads NAGVMQNPRHLVRRRGQEARLRCSPMKGHSHVYWYRQLPEEGLKFMVYLQKENIIDESGMPKERFSAEFPKEGPSILRIQQVVRGDSAAYFCASSASGTGGAAEKLFFGSGTQLSVL.

The CDR3, as DNA: TGCGCCAGCAGCCAAGTCCCGACTAGCGGGGGGCAGGATGAGCAGTTCTTC. As protein: CASSQVPTSGGQDEQFF. J is TRBJ2-1 and V is TRBV4-1, with 13 bases lining up with TRBD2. This CDR3 spans 17 amino acids. The germline gives CDR1 MGHRA, CDR2 YSYEKL. With 1 base clipped from V and 8 bases from J, the junction kept 8 bases outside the gene matches.

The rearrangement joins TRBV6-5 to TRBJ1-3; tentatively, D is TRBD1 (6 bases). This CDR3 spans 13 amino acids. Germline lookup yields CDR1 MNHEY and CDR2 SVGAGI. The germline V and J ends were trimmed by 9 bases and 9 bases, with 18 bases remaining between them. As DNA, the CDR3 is TGTGCCAGTATGACAGGCGGCGCGTCCACCATATATTTT. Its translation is CASMTGGASTIYF.

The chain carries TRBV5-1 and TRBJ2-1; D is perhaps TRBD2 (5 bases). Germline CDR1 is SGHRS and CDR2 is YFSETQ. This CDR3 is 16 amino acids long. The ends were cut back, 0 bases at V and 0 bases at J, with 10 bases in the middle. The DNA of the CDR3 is TGCGCCAGCAGCTTGGAGCCGGGGAGCTCCTACAATGAGCAGTTCTTC. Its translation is CASSLEPGSSYNEQFF.

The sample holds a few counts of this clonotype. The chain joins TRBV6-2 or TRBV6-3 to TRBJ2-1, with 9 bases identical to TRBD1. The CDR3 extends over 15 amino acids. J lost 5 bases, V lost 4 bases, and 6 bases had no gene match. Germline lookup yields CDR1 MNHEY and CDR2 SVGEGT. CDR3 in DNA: TGTGCCAGCAGTTGGCACAGGGGGCGGGACAATGAGCAGTTCTTC. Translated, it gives CASSWHRGRDNEQFF.

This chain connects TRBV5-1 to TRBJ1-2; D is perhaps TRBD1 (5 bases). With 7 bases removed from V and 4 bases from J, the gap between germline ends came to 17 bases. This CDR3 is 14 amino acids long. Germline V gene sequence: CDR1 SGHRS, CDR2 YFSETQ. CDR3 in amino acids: CASGAGDVGYGYTF. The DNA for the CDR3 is TGCGCCAGCGGAGCCGGGGACGTGGGCTATGGCTACACCTTC.

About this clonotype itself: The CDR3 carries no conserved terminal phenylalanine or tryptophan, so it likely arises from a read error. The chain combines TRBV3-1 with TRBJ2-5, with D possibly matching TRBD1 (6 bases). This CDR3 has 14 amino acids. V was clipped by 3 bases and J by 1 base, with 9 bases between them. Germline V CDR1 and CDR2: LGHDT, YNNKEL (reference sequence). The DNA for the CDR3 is TGTGCCAGCAGCCACAGGGGTACCCAAGAGACCCAGTACCTC. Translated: CASSHRGTQETQYL.

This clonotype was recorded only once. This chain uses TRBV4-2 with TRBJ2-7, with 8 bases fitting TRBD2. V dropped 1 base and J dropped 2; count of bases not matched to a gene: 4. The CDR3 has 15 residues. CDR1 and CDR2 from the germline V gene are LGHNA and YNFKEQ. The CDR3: CASSQAERGPYEQYF. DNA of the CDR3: TGTGCCAGCAGCCAAGCGGAGCGGGGGCCCTACGAGCAGTACTTC.

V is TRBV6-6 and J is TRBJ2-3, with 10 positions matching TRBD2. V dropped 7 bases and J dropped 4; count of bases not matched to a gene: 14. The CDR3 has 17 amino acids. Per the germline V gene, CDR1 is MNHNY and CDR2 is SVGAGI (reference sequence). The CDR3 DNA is TGTGCCAGCAAAAGAGCGGGGGGGCGCATGGATGCAGATACGCAGTATTTT. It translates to CASKRAGGRMDADTQYF.